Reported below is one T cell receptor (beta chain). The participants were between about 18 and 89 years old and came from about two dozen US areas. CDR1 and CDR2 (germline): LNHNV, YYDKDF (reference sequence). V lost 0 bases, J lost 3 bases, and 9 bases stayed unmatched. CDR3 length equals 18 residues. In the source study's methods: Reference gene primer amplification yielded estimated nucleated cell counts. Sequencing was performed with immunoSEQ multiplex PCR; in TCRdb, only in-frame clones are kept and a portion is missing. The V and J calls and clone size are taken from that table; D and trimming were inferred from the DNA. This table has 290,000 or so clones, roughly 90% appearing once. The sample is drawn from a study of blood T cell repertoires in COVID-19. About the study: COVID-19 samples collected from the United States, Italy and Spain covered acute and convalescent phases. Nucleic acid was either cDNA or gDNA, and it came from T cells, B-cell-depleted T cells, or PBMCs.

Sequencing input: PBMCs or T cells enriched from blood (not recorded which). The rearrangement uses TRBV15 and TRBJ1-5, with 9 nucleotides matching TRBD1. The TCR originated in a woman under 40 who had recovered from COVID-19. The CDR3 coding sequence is TGTGCCACCAGCAGAGATCTGGGCGGGACAGGGAACAATCAGCCCCAGCATTTT. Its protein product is CATSRDLGGTGNNQPQHF.